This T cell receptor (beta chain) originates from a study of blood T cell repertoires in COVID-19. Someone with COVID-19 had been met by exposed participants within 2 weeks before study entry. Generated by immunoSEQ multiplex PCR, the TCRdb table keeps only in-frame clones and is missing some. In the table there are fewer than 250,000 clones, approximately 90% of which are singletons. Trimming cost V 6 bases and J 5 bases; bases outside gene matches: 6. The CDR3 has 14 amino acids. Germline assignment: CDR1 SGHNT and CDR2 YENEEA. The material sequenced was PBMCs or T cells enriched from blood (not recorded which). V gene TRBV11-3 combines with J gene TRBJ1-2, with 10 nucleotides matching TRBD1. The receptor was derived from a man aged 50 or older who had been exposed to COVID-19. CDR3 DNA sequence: TGTGCCAGCAGTCGGGACAGGGGACGGTATGGCTACACCTTC. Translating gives CASSRDRGRYGYTF.